This T cell receptor (beta chain) was observed in a study of regulatory T cells in long-lasting Graves disease. Whole-study results and caveats: Among the persistent patients, 2,500 to 3,000 public clonotypes were shared, more than the 950 to 1,000 shared among new patients.

A note on this clonotype: Its antigen is as yet unknown.

Arm-PCR of CDR3 regions and iRepertoire HTBI primers were used to build TCR beta libraries. Via MiXCR, TCRdb re-called the multiplex PCR reads, giving one row per CDR3 protein. The repertoire has approximately 350,000 distinct CDR3 sequences, 15% to 20% of them found once; the top ten carry 20% to 25%. CDR3 size: 14 residues. The germline gives CDR1 GTSNPN, CDR2 SVGIG (reference sequence). Trimming shortened V by 0 bases and J by 5 bases, and 13 bases separated the two germline ends. Stated time point: newly diagnosed GD, antithyroid drugs for less than 3 months. Following extraction of RNA from PBMCs, that RNA was used to make the TCR library. Those enrolled as patients came out of an endocrinology department in Xi'an, China. The same sample was also studied in work on T cells in Graves' hyperthyroidism and ophthalmopathy. From that study: Diagnoses were made from clinical symptoms, serum measures (thyroxine and TRAb), thyroid ultrasound and orbital computed tomography. A 13 V-J model separated ophthalmopathy from stable hyperthyroidism.

V is TRBV30 and J is TRBJ1-1; D is perhaps TRBD1 (6 bases). The receptor comes from a woman aged 18 to 35 with Graves disease. This material consisted of peripheral blood mononuclear cells (PBMCs), taken at new diagnosis, from a patient treated with antithyroid drugs. The DNA for the CDR3 is TGTGCCTGGAGTGTCAAATCGGGGGCAACTGAAGCTTTCTTT. Protein sequence: CAWSVKSGATEAFF.